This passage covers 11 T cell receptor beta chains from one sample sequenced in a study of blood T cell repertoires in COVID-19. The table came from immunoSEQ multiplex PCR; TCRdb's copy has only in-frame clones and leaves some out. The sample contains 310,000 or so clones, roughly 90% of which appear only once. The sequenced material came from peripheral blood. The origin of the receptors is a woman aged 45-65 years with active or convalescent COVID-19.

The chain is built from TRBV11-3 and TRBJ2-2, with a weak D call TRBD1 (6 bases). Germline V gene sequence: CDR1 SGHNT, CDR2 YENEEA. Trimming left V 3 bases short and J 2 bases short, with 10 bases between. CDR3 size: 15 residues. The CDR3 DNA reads TGTGCCAGCAGCTTCAAGGGGGTTAACACCGGGGAGCTGTTTTTT. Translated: CASSFKGVNTGELFF.

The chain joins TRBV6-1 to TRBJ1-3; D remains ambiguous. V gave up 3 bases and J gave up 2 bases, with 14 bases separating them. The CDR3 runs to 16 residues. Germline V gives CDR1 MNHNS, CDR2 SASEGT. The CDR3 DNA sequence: TGTGCCAGCAGTGATCATCTCAGCGGGGCTGGAAACACCATATATTTT. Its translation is CASSDHLSGAGNTIYF.

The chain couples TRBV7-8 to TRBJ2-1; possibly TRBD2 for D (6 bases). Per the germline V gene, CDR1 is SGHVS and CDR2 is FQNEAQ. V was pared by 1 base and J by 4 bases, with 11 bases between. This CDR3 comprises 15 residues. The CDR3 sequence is CASSLDRGRYNEQFF. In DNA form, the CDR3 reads TGTGCCAGCAGCTTAGACCGGGGGAGATACAATGAGCAGTTCTTC.

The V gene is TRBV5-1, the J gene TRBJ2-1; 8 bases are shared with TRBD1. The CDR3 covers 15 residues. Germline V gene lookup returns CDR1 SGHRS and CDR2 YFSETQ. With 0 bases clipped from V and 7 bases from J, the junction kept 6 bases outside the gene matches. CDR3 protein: CASSLAGQGANEQFF. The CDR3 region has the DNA TGCGCCAGCAGCTTGGCCGGCCAGGGGGCAAATGAGCAGTTCTTC.

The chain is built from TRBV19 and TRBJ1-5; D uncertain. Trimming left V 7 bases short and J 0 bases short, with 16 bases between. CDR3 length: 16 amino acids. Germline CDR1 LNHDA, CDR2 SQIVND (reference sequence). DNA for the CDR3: TGTGCCAGTACCGAACAGTCCGATTATAGCAATCAGCCCCAGCATTTT. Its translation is CASTEQSDYSNQPQHF.

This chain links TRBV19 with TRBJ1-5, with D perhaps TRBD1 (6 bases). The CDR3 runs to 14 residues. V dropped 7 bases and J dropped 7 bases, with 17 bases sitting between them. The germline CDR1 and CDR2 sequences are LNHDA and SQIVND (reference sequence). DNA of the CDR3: TGTGCCAGTACCCCAGGACAGCCCGGACAGCCCCAGCATTTT. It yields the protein CASTPGQPGQPQHF.

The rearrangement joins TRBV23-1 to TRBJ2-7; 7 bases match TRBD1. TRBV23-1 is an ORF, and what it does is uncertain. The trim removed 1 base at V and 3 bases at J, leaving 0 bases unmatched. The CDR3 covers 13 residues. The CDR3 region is CASSQWDSYEQYF. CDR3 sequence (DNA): TGCGCCAGCAGTCAATGGGACAGCTACGAGCAGTACTTC.

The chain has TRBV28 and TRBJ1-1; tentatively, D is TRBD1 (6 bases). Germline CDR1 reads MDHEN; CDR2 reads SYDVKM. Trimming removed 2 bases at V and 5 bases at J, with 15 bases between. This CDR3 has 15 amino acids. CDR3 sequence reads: CASSLPQGRGTEAFF. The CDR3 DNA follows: TGTGCCAGCAGTTTACCTCAGGGGCGAGGGACTGAAGCTTTCTTT.

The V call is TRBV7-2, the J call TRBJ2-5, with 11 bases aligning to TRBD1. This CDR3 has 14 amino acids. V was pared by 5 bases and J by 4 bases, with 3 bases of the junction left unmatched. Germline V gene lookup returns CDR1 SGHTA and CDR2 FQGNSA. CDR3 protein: CASSPGTGGETQYF. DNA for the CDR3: TGTGCCAGCAGCCCCGGGACAGGGGGAGAGACCCAGTACTTC. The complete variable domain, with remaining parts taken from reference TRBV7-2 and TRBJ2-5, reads GAGVSQSPSNKVTEKGKDVELRCDPISGHTALYWYRQSLGQGLEFLIYFQGNSAPDKSGLPSDRFSAERTGGSVSTLTIQRTQQEDSAVYLCASSPGTGGETQYFGPGTRLLVL.

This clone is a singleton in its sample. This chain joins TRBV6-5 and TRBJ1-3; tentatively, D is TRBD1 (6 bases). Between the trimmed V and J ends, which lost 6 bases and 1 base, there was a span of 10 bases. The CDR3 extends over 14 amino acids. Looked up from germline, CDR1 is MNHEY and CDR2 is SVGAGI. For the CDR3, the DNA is TGTGCCAGCAGGTTACAGGGATCTGGAAACACCATATATTTT. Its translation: CASRLQGSGNTIYF.

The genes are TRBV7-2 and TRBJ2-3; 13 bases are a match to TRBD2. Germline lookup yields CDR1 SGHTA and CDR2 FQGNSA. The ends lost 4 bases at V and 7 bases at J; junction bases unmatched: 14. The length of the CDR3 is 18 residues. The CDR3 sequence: CASSSGGLAGVGVNTQYF. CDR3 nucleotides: TGTGCCAGCAGCTCCGGCGGACTAGCGGGAGTAGGGGTGAATACGCAGTATTTT.